The T cell receptor (beta chain) described here comes from a study of Graves' ophthalmopathy and Graves' hyperthyroidism. About this clonotype itself: Its antigen is still unknown.

The length of the CDR3 is 12 residues. V lost 6 bases, J lost 5 bases, and 10 bases lay in between. Broader study findings: An approximately 84% specificity and around 88% sensitivity were achieved by a 13-signature model that separated ophthalmopathy from stable hyperthyroidism.

Amplification targeted the TCR beta CDR3 regions, with RNA transcripts as the source material. Second-round multiplex PCR came after first-round RT-PCR with HTBI primers. TCRdb re-analysed the multiplex PCR reads in MiXCR, keeping a single row per CDR3 protein. The sample includes 740,000 or so distinct CDR3 sequences, around 40% of them seen just once. Other autoimmune diseases, uncontrolled infections, pregnancy or lactation excluded patients from enrollment. The chain combines TRBV12-3 or TRBV12-4 with TRBJ1-1; D gene uncertain. The material sequenced was peripheral blood. The sequence derives from an adult man with Graves' ophthalmopathy. CDR3 loop: CASRAWETEAFF. CDR3 sequence (DNA): TGTGCCAGCAGAGCCTGGGAGACTGAAGCTTTCTTT.